These T cell receptor beta chains were read from a single sample in a study of tumor-infiltrating lymphocytes in primary liver carcinoma. One entry per CDR3 protein results from TCRdb running MiXCR on the multiplex PCR reads. The table lists roughly 120,000 distinct CDR3 sequences, 60% to 70% of them singletons. The sequenced sample was liver tumor tissue from sampling region 1. These receptors were obtained from a woman in her fifties or sixties with primary liver carcinoma and hepatitis B virus infection. Both conserved end residues are part of each CDR3.

CDR3 length	V gene	J gene	CDR3 protein
15	TRBV5-4	TRBJ2-1	CAGSLYNRGRNEQFF
18	TRBV6-5	TRBJ2-7	CASSPTGTSRMSTYEQYF
14	TRBV5-1	TRBJ1-1	CAGSPRTTHTEAFF
14	TRBV11-2	TRBJ2-7	CASSLGWVLGQTNF
15	TRBV5-4	TRBJ2-7	CASRLGGDRSYEQYF
16	TRBV5-1	TRBJ2-2	CASSSGLAGFTGELFF
15	TRBV6-6	TRBJ1-2	CASSHGPRDSYGYTF
14	TRBV11-1	TRBJ2-3	CASSLRQRAGESQF
16	TRBV12-5	TRBJ2-3	CASGPGLAVGADTHYF
16	TRBV12-3/TRBV12-4	TRBJ1-1	CASSSTRGGWGTEAFF
17	TRBV5-4	TRBJ1-1	CASSPLVGGAGGTEAFF
14	TRBV11-2	TRBJ2-3	CASSPGLPTDMQYF
12	TRBV28	TRBJ2-7	CASSATSYEQYF
15	TRBV28	TRBJ2-1	CASSSIIGEYNEQFF
15	TRBV11-2	TRBJ1-4	CASSSGLGVNEKLFF
15	TRBV11-2	TRBJ1-6	CASSPVGTRGSPLHF
15	TRBV28	TRBJ2-3	CASSSLAERRDTQYF
15	TRBV6-2/TRBV6-3	TRBJ2-1	CASSYSSRGLNEQFF
16	TRBV5-1	TRBJ2-1	CASNSSSVRSYNEQFF
16	TRBV5-5	TRBJ2-2	CASSFFAETKHRGAVF
13	TRBV12-3/TRBV12-4	TRBJ1-1	CASSLLGQPKAFF
16	TRBV6-5	TRBJ2-7	CASSYARQPSSYEQYF
13	TRBV6-5	TRBJ2-7	CASSLKLAWEQYF
16	TRBV4-2	TRBJ2-2	CANSQVGTPDTGELFF
12	TRBV11-2	TRBJ1-1	CARGQGVIEAFF
15	TRBV11-2	TRBJ2-7	CASSLDRGLIPDQYF
15	TRBV4-2	TRBJ2-3	CTSSRGGLAEGTQYF
16	TRBV11-2	TRBJ2-1	CASSPVRASGYNGQFF
15	TRBV20-1	TRBJ1-5	CSARTGRDSNQPQHF
12	TRBV2	TRBJ2-7	CASSEPGSEQYF
15	TRBV6-1	NA	CVSSEDGGSNQPQYF
14	TRBV7-9	TRBJ1-6	CASRPDGPYSPLHF
14	TRBV28	TRBJ2-3	CASSSTGTTDTQYF
15	TRBV30	TRBJ1-1	CACGRTPGIITEAFF
15	TRBV11-2	TRBJ1-1	CASSLDQSVNTEAFF
15	TRBV13	TRBJ2-1	CASSFVGGRDNEQFF
18	TRBV11-2	TRBJ2-7	CASSLGFRLISVLREQNF
15	TRBV4-1	TRBJ1-2	CANSHTGTRNYGYTF
13	TRBV11-2	TRBJ2-7	CASSLGGYYGQHF
18	TRBV11-2	TRBJ2-1	CTTSVASGSGPPYNEQIF
16	TRBV30	TRBJ1-2	CAWSRVQRGANYGYTF
14	TRBV6-5	TRBJ1-1	CASSYRATNTEAFF
13	TRBV28	TRBJ2-5	CASNPGSQGTQYF
13	TRBV11-1	TRBJ2-3	CASNPDREDTQYF
15	TRBV5-1	TRBJ1-5	CASSLVGGGDQPQHF
14	TRBV11-2	TRBJ2-3	CVNSPHREADTQYF
14	TRBV6-5	TRBJ2-3	CASSLTSYTDTQYF
12	TRBV29-1	TRBJ2-5	CSVELPNETHYF
12	TRBV5-6	TRBJ2-2	CASSFWLGELFF
12	TRBV29-1	TRBJ2-3	CSAWRGTDTQYF
14	TRBV23-1	TRBJ1-2	CAISPGQGGNDYTF
20	TRBV5-1	TRBJ2-6	CASSLTPLGLPGFGANILTF
15	TRBV30	TRBJ2-5	CAWRPPGQGQETQYF
17	TRBV5-1	TRBJ2-3	CASSLVPDTTSTDTQYF